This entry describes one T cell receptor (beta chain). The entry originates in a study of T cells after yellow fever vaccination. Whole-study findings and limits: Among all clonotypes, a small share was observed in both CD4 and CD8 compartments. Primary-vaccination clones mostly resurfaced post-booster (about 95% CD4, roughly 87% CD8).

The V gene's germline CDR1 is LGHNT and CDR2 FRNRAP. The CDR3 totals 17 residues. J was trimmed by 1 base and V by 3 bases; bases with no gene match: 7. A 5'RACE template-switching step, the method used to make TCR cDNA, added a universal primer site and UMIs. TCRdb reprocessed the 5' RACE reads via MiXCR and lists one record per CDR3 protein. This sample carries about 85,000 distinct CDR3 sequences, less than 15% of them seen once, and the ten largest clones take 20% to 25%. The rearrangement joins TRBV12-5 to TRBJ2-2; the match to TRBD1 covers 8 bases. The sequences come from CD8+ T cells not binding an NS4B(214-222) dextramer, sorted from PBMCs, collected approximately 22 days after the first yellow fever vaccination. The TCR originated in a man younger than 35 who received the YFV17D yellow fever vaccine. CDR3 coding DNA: TGTGCTAGTGGTTTCCGATCGGACAGGGAGAACACCGGGGAGCTGTTTTTT. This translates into CASGFRSDRENTGELFF.